These 21 T cell receptor beta chains came from one sample sequenced in a study of blood T cell repertoires in COVID-19. Only in-frame clones appear in the TCRdb table, and some are missing; sequencing was by immunoSEQ multiplex PCR. The sample has 150,000 or so clones, about 80% seen once. Sequenced sample: PBMCs or T cells enriched from blood (not recorded which). These TCRs come from a man aged 50-59 years who had recovered from COVID-19.

This clone is a singleton in its sample. The gene calls are TRBV7-2 and TRBJ2-6, with D possibly being TRBD2 (6 bases). Germline assignment: CDR1 SGHTA and CDR2 FQGNSA. The germline V and J ends were trimmed by 5 bases and 2 bases, with 10 bases remaining between them. The CDR3 sequence is 15 residues long. The CDR3 DNA follows: TGTGCCAGCAGCACCCGACTAGCTGGGGCCAACGTCCTGACTTTC. This gives the protein CASSTRLAGANVLTF.

CDR3 amino acids: CASSFAGTIGNYGYTF. In DNA, the CDR3 is TGTGCCAGCAGCTTCGCAGGGACAATCGGGAACTATGGCTACACCTTC. The chain is built from TRBV5-6 and TRBJ1-2, with D perhaps matching TRBD1 (6 bases). V dropped 2 bases and J dropped 2 bases, with 16 bases sitting between them. In germline, CDR1 is SGHDT, CDR2 YYEEEE. The CDR3 has 16 amino acids. Variable domain in full (rest from reference TRBV5-6 and TRBJ1-2): DAGVTQSPTHLIKTRGQQVTLRCSPKSGHDTVSWYQQALGQGPQFIFQYYEEEERQRGNFPDRFSGHQFPNYSSELNVNALLLGDSALYLCASSFAGTIGNYGYTFGSGTRLTVV.

Only a few counts were recorded for this clone. The chain carries TRBV19 and TRBJ1-1; 11 nucleotides line up with TRBD1. CDR1 is LNHDA and CDR2 is SQIVND in the germline V gene (reference sequence). CDR3 length: 15 amino acids. V was clipped by 5 bases and J by 3 bases; unmatched bases: 5. CDR3 amino acids: CASSAGQGAYTEAFF. As DNA, the CDR3 is TGTGCCAGTAGTGCAGGACAGGGGGCCTACACTGAAGCTTTCTTT.

J is TRBJ1-4 and V is TRBV7-2; D uncertain. V shed 1 base and J shed 0 bases, with 12 bases lying between them. The germline V gene has CDR1 SGHTA and CDR2 FQGNSA. The CDR3 totals 17 residues. The CDR3 DNA is TGTGCCAGCAGCTTAGTTGTGGGCAGAGCAACTAATGAAAAACTGTTTTTT. This gives the protein CASSLVVGRATNEKLFF.

The chain is built from TRBV5-4 and TRBJ1-2; D is possibly TRBD1 (6 bases). V was shortened by 4 bases and J by 7 bases, with 14 bases between the two germline ends. CDR1 and CDR2 from the germline V gene are SGHNT and YYREEE (reference sequence). This CDR3 has 13 amino acids. DNA for the CDR3: TGTGCCAGCAGCAAGCCAGGGGATCGTGGCTACACCTTC. Translated: CASSKPGDRGYTF. Full variable domain (remainder filled in from reference TRBV5-4 and TRBJ1-2): ETGVTQSPTHLIKTRGQQVTLRCSSQSGHNTVSWYQQALGQGPQFIFQYYREEENGRGNFPPRFSGLQFPNYSSELNVNALELDDSALYLCASSKPGDRGYTFGSGTRLTVV.

The J gene is TRBJ2-5, the V gene TRBV19; the match to TRBD1 covers 8 bases. Germline CDR1 LNHDA, CDR2 SQIVND (reference sequence). The CDR3 is 13 amino acids. V trimming: 8 bases; J trimming: 4 bases; junction bases outside the gene matches: 6. The CDR3 DNA sequence: TGTGCCAGTGGAGAACAGGGGGGAGAGACCCAGTACTTC. Amino acid sequence: CASGEQGGETQYF.

The V call is TRBV4-3, the J call TRBJ2-3; 8 bases are shared with TRBD2. Germline-derived CDR1 and CDR2 are LGHNA and YSLEER. The trim removed 0 bases at V and 2 bases at J, leaving 7 bases unmatched. This CDR3 comprises 17 residues. As DNA, the CDR3 is TGCGCCAGCAGCCAAGATCCAGCGGGGGCCTCCACAGATACGCAGTATTTT. Protein: CASSQDPAGASTDTQYF.

For the CDR3, the DNA is TGCAGTGCTAGTTACGGCAGGGGTAATGAAAAACTGTTTTTT. As protein: CSASYGRGNEKLFF. The V call is TRBV20-1, the J call TRBJ1-4; TRBD1 might be the D (6 bases). V was pared by 3 bases and J by 4 bases, with 12 bases between. In germline, CDR1 is DFQATT, CDR2 SNEGSKA (reference sequence). CDR3 length equals 14 residues.

The V and J genes are TRBV7-6 and TRBJ2-5; a possible D gene is TRBD1 (6 bases). Trimming took off 5 bases at V and 3 bases at J, with 10 bases between the two ends. Germline loops: CDR1 SGHVS, CDR2 FNYEAQ. This CDR3 is 13 amino acids long. The CDR3 is CASSTWTEETQYF. In nucleotides, the CDR3 is TGTGCCAGCAGCACCTGGACAGAAGAGACCCAGTACTTC.

This clone was counted between two and nine times. The chain carries TRBV2 and TRBJ2-1, with TRBD2 identical over 8 bases. This CDR3 is 15 amino acids long. Germline-derived CDR1 and CDR2 are SNHLY and FYNNEI. Trimming took 1 base from V and 2 from J; bases not matched to a gene: 1. The CDR3: CASSEVSGTYNEQFF. In DNA form, the CDR3 reads TGTGCCAGCAGTGAAGTTAGCGGGACCTACAATGAGCAGTTCTTC.

The J gene is TRBJ2-3, the V gene TRBV19, with D perhaps TRBD1 (6 bases). CDR1 and CDR2 from the germline V gene are LNHDA and SQIVND (reference sequence). V dropped 3 bases and J dropped 0 bases, with 10 bases sitting between them. The CDR3 extends over 15 amino acids. CDR3 in amino acids: CASSMDSASTDTQYF. The CDR3 DNA reads TGTGCCAGTAGTATGGACAGCGCTAGCACAGATACGCAGTATTTT.

This chain connects TRBV6-5 to TRBJ1-3; 7 positions agree with TRBD1. The CDR3 totals 15 residues. Germline V gene data show CDR1 as MNHEY and CDR2 as SVGAGI. Trimming took 6 bases from V and 0 from J; bases not matched to a gene: 5. CDR3 amino acids: CASSRNRGSGNTIYF. CDR3 DNA sequence: TGTGCCAGCAGCCGAAACAGGGGCTCTGGAAACACCATATATTTT.

The rearrangement joins TRBV11-2 to TRBJ1-3, with D tentatively TRBD1 (5 bases). This CDR3 is 14 amino acids long. Between the trimmed V and J ends, which lost 5 bases and 4 bases, there was a span of 12 bases. CDR1 is SGHAT and CDR2 is FQNNGV in the germline V gene. CDR3 nucleotide sequence: TGTGCCAGCAGCCCCAGACAGAGGGGAAACACCATATATTTT. The encoded protein is CASSPRQRGNTIYF.

The chain employs TRBV4-1 and TRBJ2-7, with D tentatively TRBD1 (6 bases). From germline, CDR1 is MGHRA and CDR2 YSYEKL. The CDR3 totals 14 residues. The ends were cut back, 4 bases at V and 2 bases at J, with 12 bases in the middle. CDR3 nucleotide sequence: TGCGCCAGCAGCCTTACCCGACAGGCCTACGAGCAGTACTTC. Translated: CASSLTRQAYEQYF.

The J gene is TRBJ2-3, the V gene TRBV10-3; 10 nucleotides match TRBD2. In germline, CDR1 is ENHRY, CDR2 SYGVKD. V shed 2 bases, J shed 4 bases, and the junction held 15 bases outside the gene matches. The CDR3 spans 19 residues. Here the CDR3 reads CAISEAIGNSGGPADTQYF. The CDR3 nucleotides read TGTGCCATCAGTGAGGCGATTGGTAATAGCGGGGGGCCGGCAGATACGCAGTATTTT.

V usage is TRBV12-3 or TRBV12-4 and J usage is TRBJ1-2; 8 bases fit TRBD1. The V segment lost 6 bases and the J segment 4 bases; nucleotides outside the gene matches: 4. There are 13 residues in the CDR3. The CDR3 loop reads CASSTTGAYGYTF. In DNA, the CDR3 is TGTGCCAGCAGCACGACAGGGGCCTATGGCTACACCTTC.

The CDR3 coding sequence is TGTGCCAGCAGCCTCCCCCTGAACCGGGACTCTCGCTCCTACAATGAGCAGTTCTTC. It codes for CASSLPLNRDSRSYNEQFF. The rearrangement uses TRBV7-9 and TRBJ2-1, with a tentative D call TRBD2 (6 bases). The V gene's germline CDR1 is SEHNR and CDR2 FQNEAQ (reference sequence). Trimming removed 5 bases at V and 0 bases at J, with 23 bases between. This CDR3 has 19 residues.

CDR3 DNA: TGTGCCAGCAGCTTACAAACAGGGGTTGGAAACACCATATATTTT. Residues: CASSLQTGVGNTIYF. J is TRBJ1-3 and V is TRBV7-6, with 7 nucleotides matching TRBD1. With 2 bases clipped from V and 3 bases from J, the junction kept 4 bases outside the gene matches. The CDR3 is made up of 15 amino acids. Germline V lookup: CDR1 SGHVS, CDR2 FNYEAQ.

This chain uses TRBV6-5 with TRBJ2-4, with D possibly matching TRBD2 (6 bases). The length of the CDR3 is 16 residues. Trimming shortened V by 2 bases and J by 7 bases, and 18 bases separated the two germline ends. CDR1 is MNHEY, CDR2 SVGAGI, per germline. As DNA, the CDR3 is TGTGCCAGCAGTTACCCCGGGGAGGAAGGAGGGAACATTCAGTACTTC. Encoded protein: CASSYPGEEGGNIQYF.

The rearrangement uses TRBV10-2 and TRBJ2-7; TRBD1 agrees at 7 bases. This CDR3 has 12 amino acids. Germline V gene data show CDR1 as WSHSY and CDR2 as SAAADI. V lost 7 bases and J lost 1; bases outside the gene matches: 1. The CDR3 nucleotides are TGCGCCAGCAAGGACAGGTCCTACGAGCAGTACTTC. Its translation is CASKDRSYEQYF.

This clone showed up just once. V and J are TRBV19 and TRBJ2-7; D is perhaps TRBD1 (6 bases). This CDR3 has 15 amino acids. Germline V lookup: CDR1 LNHDA, CDR2 SQIVND (reference sequence). Trimming left V 3 bases short and J 7 bases short, with 19 bases between. Written as DNA, the CDR3 is TGTGCCAGTAGTATCGGACAGCCGCCTGATGGGGAGCAGTACTTC. It codes for CASSIGQPPDGEQYF.